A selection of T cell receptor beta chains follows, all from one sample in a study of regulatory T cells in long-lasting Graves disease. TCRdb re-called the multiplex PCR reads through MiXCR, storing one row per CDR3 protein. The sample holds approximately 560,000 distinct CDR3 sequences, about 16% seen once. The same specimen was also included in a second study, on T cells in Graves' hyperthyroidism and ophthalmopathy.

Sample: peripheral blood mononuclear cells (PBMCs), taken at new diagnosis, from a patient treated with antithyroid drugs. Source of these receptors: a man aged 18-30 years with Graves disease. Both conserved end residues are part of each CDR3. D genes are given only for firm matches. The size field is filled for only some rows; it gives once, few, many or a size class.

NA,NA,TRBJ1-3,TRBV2,CASREQGSSGNTIYF,TGTGCCAGCAGGGAACAGGGCTCCTCTGGAAACACCATATATTTT
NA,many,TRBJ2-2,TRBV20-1,CSARGAGELFF,TGCAGTGCCAGAGGGGCAGGGGAGCTGTTTTTT
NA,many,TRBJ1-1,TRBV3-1,CASSLGQGGVNTEAFF,TGTGCCAGCAGCCTAGGCCAGGGTGGAGTGAACACTGAAGCTTTCTTT
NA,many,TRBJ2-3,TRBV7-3,CASSLDRNTQYF,TGTGCCAGCAGCCTCGATAGGAATACGCAGTATTTT
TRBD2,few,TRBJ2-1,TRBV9,CASSVRASGRGVYNEQFF,TGTGCCAGCAGCGTACGGGCAAGCGGGAGGGGGGTCTACAATGAGCAGTTCTTC
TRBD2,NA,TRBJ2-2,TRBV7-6,CASSSGTSGRASNTGELFF,TGTGCCAGCAGCTCTGGGACTAGCGGGAGGGCCTCGAACACCGGGGAGCTGTTTTTT
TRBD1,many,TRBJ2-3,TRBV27,CASRLTGDERTDTQYF,TGTGCCAGCAGACTGACAGGGGACGAGCGCACAGATACGCAGTATTTT
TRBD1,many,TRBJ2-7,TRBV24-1,CATIYPHPTGPDSYEQYF,TGTGCCACCATCTATCCCCATCCGACAGGGCCAGACTCCTACGAGCAGTACTTC
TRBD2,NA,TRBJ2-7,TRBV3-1,CASSPLAGLPYGQYF,TGTGCCAGCAGCCCTCTAGCGGGGCTACCCTATGGGCAGTACTTC
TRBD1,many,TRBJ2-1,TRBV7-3,CASSSGQASYNEQFF,TGTGCCAGCAGCTCGGGACAGGCTTCCTACAATGAGCAGTTCTTC
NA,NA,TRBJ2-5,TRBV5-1,CASTFGGGGQETQYF,TGCGCCAGCACCTTTGGGGGAGGGGGTCAGGAGACCCAGTACTTC
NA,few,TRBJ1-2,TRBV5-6,CASSFRRQLNYGYTF,TGTGCCAGCAGCTTCCGAAGACAGCTTAACTATGGCTACACCTTC
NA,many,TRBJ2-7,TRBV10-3,CASSEWHEQYF,TGTGCCAGCAGTGAGTGGCACGAGCAGTACTTC
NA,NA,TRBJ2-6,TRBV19,CASSIKGLLVSGANVLTF,TGTGCCAGTAGTATAAAAGGACTCCTAGTCTCTGGGGCCAACGTCCTGACTTTC
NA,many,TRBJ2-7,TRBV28,CASSRTGYYEQYF,TGTGCCAGCAGCCGTACAGGATACTACGAGCAGTACTTC
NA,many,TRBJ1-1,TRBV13,CASSFITEAFF,TGTGCCAGCAGCTTCATCACTGAAGCTTTCTTT
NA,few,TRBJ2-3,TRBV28,CASSSIRPPSTDTQYF,TGTGCCAGCAGTTCAATTCGACCTCCTAGCACAGATACGCAGTATTTT
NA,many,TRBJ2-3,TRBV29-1,CGTETTDTQYF,TGCGGAACAGAGACCACAGATACGCAGTATTTT
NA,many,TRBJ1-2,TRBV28,CASSLSEYGYTF,TGTGCCAGCAGTTTATCGGAGTATGGCTACACCTTC
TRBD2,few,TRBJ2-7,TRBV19,CASSITLTSGIDYEQYF,TGTGCCAGTAGTATTACATTAACTAGCGGGATCGACTACGAGCAGTACTTC
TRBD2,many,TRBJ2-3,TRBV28,CASSLYTVPKREGNTDTQYF,TGTGCCAGCAGTTTATACACCGTTCCTAAGCGGGAGGGGAACACAGATACGCAGTATTTT
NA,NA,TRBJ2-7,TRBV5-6,CASSANEDEQYF,TGTGCCAGCAGCGCCAACGAGGACGAGCAGTACTTC
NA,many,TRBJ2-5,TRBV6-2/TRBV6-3,CASSYLSRETQYF,TGTGCCAGCAGTTACCTTAGCCGGGAGACCCAGTACTTC
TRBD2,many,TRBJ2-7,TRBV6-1,CASRRDYSYEQYF,TGTGCCAGCAGGCGGGACTACTCCTACGAGCAGTACTTC
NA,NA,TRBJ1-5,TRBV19,CASSMGQSNQPQHF,TGTGCCAGTAGTATGGGTCAGAGCAATCAGCCCCAGCATTTT
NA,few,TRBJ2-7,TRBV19,CASSTSGRHYSYEQYF,TGTGCCAGTAGTACCTCTGGACGGCACTACTCCTACGAGCAGTACTTC
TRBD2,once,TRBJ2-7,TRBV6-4,CASSDSVASGPYEQYF,TGTGCCAGCAGTGACTCGGTGGCTAGCGGACCTTACGAGCAGTACTTC
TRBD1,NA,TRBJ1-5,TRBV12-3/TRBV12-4,CASSLDREGNQPQHF,TGTGCCAGCAGTCTGGACAGGGAGGGCAATCAGCCCCAGCATTTT
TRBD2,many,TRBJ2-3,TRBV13,CASSLELAAPGTQYF,TGTGCCAGCAGCTTAGAACTAGCGGCCCCGGGTACGCAGTATTTT
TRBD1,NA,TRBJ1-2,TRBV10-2,CASSELQGKDYGYTF,TGCGCCAGCAGTGAGTTACAGGGGAAGGACTATGGCTACACCTTC
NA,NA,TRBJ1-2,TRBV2,CASSKRPGLGKVGYTF,TGTGCCAGCAGCAAAAGGCCAGGGCTGGGCAAAGTAGGCTACACCTTC
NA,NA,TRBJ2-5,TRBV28,CASSLAESQETQYF,TGTGCCAGCAGTTTAGCGGAATCCCAAGAGACCCAGTACTTC
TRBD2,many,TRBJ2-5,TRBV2,CASSGGTRSETQYF,TGTGCCAGCAGTGGCGGGACTAGGTCGGAGACCCAGTACTTC
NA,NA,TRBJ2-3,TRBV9,CASSVGSDTQYF,TGTGCCAGCAGCGTAGGATCAGATACGCAGTATTTT
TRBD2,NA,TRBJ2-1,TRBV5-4,CASSLAAGAPNEQFF,TGTGCCAGCAGCTTGGCAGCGGGAGCTCCCAATGAGCAGTTCTTC
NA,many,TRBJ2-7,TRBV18,CASSPGLGAYYEQYF,TGTGCCAGCTCACCAGGGCTGGGGGCCTACTACGAGCAGTACTTC